The TCR beta chain described here comes from a study of blood T cell repertoires in COVID-19. The CDR3 covers 14 residues. The germline CDR1 and CDR2 sequences are PRHDT and FYEKMQ (reference sequence). V trimming: 2 bases; J trimming: 4 bases; junction bases outside the gene matches: 4. Measured with immunoSEQ multiplex PCR; TCRdb has only the in-frame clones, and not every one. The table lists around 320,000 clones, 90% of them singletons. The chain joins TRBV13 to TRBJ1-2; 7 positions agree with TRBD1. Sequencing used PBMCs or T cells enriched from blood (not recorded which). The clonotype originates from a woman aged 25-40 years who had been exposed to COVID-19. DNA for the CDR3: TGTGCCAGCAGCTTAAGGGGGCTGCTCTATGGCTACACCTTC. Its protein product is CASSLRGLLYGYTF.